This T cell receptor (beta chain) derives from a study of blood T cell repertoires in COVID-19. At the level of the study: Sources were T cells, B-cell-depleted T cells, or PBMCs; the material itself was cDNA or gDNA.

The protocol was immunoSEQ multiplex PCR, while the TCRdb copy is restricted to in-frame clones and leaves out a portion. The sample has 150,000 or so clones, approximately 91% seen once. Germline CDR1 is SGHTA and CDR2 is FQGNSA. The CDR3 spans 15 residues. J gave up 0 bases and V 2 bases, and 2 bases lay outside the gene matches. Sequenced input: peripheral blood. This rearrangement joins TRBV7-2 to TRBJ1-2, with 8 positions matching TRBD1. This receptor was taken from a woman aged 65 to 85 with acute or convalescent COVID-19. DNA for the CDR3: TGTGCCAGCAGCTTACGGGACAGGCCTAACTATGGCTACACCTTC. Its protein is CASSLRDRPNYGYTF.